This is a list of T cell receptor beta chains from one sample in a study of beta chain features in type 1 diabetes. This table comes from immunoSEQ multiplex PCR, and its TCRdb copy is limited to in-frame clones, with some not included. The sample records some 700,000 clones, 13% being singletons. The source material was naive CD4+ T cells from blood. Every receptor here comes from a young man with type 1 diabetes. CDR3s leave out the opening cysteine and the closing phenylalanine or tryptophan. Each record gives: J gene, V gene, CDR3 protein.

J gene: TRBJ2-1
V gene: TRBV6-5
CDR3 protein: ASSLTRNEQF

J gene: TRBJ1-4
V gene: TRBV7-9
CDR3 protein: ASSPRTGWEKLF

J gene: TRBJ2-4
V gene: TRBV27
CDR3 protein: ASSFGGQAKNIQY

J gene: TRBJ1-4
V gene: TRBV7-9
CDR3 protein: ASSSYQGMTNEKLF

J gene: TRBJ2-2
V gene: TRBV4-1
CDR3 protein: ASSGRGFDTGELF

J gene: TRBJ2-7
V gene: TRBV7-6
CDR3 protein: ASSPDRETYEQY

J gene: TRBJ1-1
V gene: TRBV27
CDR3 protein: ASSMIYLNTEAF

J gene: TRBJ2-5
V gene: TRBV19
CDR3 protein: ASSITKRDAVGGTQY

J gene: TRBJ1-1
V gene: TRBV7-8
CDR3 protein: ASNIAGTGTEAF

J gene: TRBJ1-4
V gene: TRBV6-4
CDR3 protein: ASSEYPGQVNEKLF

J gene: TRBJ2-2
V gene: TRBV13
CDR3 protein: ASSPRGKGATGELF

J gene: TRBJ1-4
V gene: TRBV13
CDR3 protein: ASSLTGAATNEKLF

J gene: TRBJ2-1
V gene: TRBV7-6
CDR3 protein: ASSLISGGNYNEQF

J gene: TRBJ1-5
V gene: TRBV6-5
CDR3 protein: ASSYGQGFNQPQH

J gene: TRBJ2-3
V gene: TRBV10-3
CDR3 protein: AISPTRNMDSSDTQY

J gene: TRBJ1-4
V gene: TRBV15
CDR3 protein: ATSREGEKLF

J gene: TRBJ1-2
V gene: TRBV19
CDR3 protein: ASSGAGEIGYT

J gene: TRBJ1-2
V gene: TRBV28
CDR3 protein: ASSFEGTNYGYT

J gene: TRBJ1-1
V gene: TRBV6-1
CDR3 protein: AGRDSNVGDTEAF

J gene: TRBJ2-7
V gene: TRBV6-1
CDR3 protein: ASSEARQSYEQY

J gene: TRBJ2-5
V gene: TRBV2
CDR3 protein: ARGTEQETQY

J gene: TRBJ1-2
V gene: TRBV7-9
CDR3 protein: ASSSTGDGYGYT

J gene: TRBJ2-3
V gene: TRBV9
CDR3 protein: ASSVLDLDTQY

J gene: TRBJ2-4
V gene: TRBV6-5
CDR3 protein: ASSPDRDQGIQY

J gene: TRBJ2-5
V gene: TRBV7-9
CDR3 protein: ASSLVETTQETQY

J gene: TRBJ1-5
V gene: TRBV27
CDR3 protein: ASSPSGVSNQPQH

J gene: TRBJ2-2
V gene: TRBV13
CDR3 protein: ASSWTLRSTGELF

J gene: TRBJ1-2
V gene: TRBV10-3
CDR3 protein: AISPDEGYYGYT

J gene: TRBJ2-7
V gene: TRBV28
CDR3 protein: ASSTTGGEYEQY

J gene: TRBJ1-1
V gene: TRBV6-6
CDR3 protein: ASSRQPGVWAF

J gene: TRBJ1-1
V gene: TRBV18
CDR3 protein: ASSLVGGLDTEAF

J gene: TRBJ1-6
V gene: TRBV2
CDR3 protein: ASSQKQGNSPLH

J gene: TRBJ2-2
V gene: TRBV13
CDR3 protein: ASRRSGMNTGELF

J gene: TRBJ1-4
V gene: TRBV4-2
CDR3 protein: ASSQEMPRWGAYEKLF

J gene: TRBJ2-1
V gene: TRBV7-9
CDR3 protein: ASSLKRGTSTEQF

J gene: TRBJ1-1
V gene: TRBV7-9
CDR3 protein: ASSRTGPMNTEAF

J gene: TRBJ1-1
V gene: TRBV29-1
CDR3 protein: SVDRGGTEAF

J gene: TRBJ1-6
V gene: TRBV2
CDR3 protein: ASSEALSNSPLH

J gene: TRBJ2-7
V gene: TRBV30
CDR3 protein: AWSVAVPEQY

J gene: TRBJ2-7
V gene: TRBV9
CDR3 protein: ASSQEGSLLSYEQY

J gene: TRBJ2-5
V gene: TRBV9
CDR3 protein: ASSVASRNQETQY

J gene: TRBJ2-7
V gene: TRBV30
CDR3 protein: AWSRGNEQY

J gene: TRBJ1-1
V gene: TRBV5-1
CDR3 protein: ASSSDRGNTEAF

J gene: TRBJ1-6
V gene: TRBV30
CDR3 protein: AWGHPSGGSPLH

J gene: TRBJ1-6
V gene: TRBV9
CDR3 protein: ASSAQAVGNNSPLH

J gene: TRBJ1-6
V gene: TRBV21-1
CDR3 protein: ASSPRDRGYNSPLH

J gene: TRBJ2-6
V gene: TRBV28
CDR3 protein: ASSGGSRSGANVLT

J gene: TRBJ1-5
V gene: TRBV6-5
CDR3 protein: ASSSPGEPTRPQH

J gene: TRBJ1-4
V gene: TRBV29-1
CDR3 protein: SVGVPGEKLF